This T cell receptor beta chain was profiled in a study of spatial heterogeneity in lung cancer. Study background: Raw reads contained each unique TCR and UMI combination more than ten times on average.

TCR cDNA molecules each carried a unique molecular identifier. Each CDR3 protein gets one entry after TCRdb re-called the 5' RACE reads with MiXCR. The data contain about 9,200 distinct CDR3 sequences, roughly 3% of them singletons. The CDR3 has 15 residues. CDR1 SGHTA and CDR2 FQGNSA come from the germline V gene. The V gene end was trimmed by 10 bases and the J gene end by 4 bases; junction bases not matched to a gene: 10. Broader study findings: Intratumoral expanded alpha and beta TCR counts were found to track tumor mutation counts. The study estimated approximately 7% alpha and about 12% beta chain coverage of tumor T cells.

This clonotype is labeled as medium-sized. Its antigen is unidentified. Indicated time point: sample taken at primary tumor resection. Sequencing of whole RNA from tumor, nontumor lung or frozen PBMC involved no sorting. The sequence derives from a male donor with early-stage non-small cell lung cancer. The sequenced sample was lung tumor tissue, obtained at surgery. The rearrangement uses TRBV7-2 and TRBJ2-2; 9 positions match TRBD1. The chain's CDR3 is CATVDRGVGTGELFF. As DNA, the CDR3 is TGTGCCACCGTAGACAGGGGGGTCGGCACCGGGGAGCTGTTTTTT.